The TCR beta chain described here comes from a study of PD-L1 blockade in urothelial cancer. Study in general: At 3 weeks (second dose) and 6 weeks after starting treatment, blood was analyzed.

The CDR3 covers 15 residues. V dropped 5 bases and J dropped 3 bases, with 14 bases sitting between them. Looked up from germline, CDR1 is SNHLY and CDR2 is FYNNEI. Findings and caveats of the study: More expansion of tumor-associated blood clones, seen at 3 weeks, marked durable-benefit patients.

Spike-ins of synthetic TCR analog templates went into each PCR. TCRdb's copy holds only in-frame clones and misses some; the assay was immunoSEQ multiplex PCR. The sample shows approximately 28,000 clones, about 85% of them seen only once. About this clone: As yet, its antigen is unknown.

The time point was: peripheral blood 6 weeks after treatment start. The rearrangement joins TRBV2 to TRBJ1-5; a possible D gene is TRBD1 (6 bases). Sequences were derived from PBMCs, sampled around atezolizumab (anti-PD-L1) treatment. This clonotype originated in a man between 65 and 85 years old with urothelial cancer. The CDR3 protein is CASSQSGQFNQPQHF. The CDR3 DNA reads as TGTGCCAGCAGTCAAAGCGGACAGTTCAATCAGCCCCAGCATTTT.